This T cell receptor (beta chain) was found in a study of shared clonotypes between healthy human individuals. Study-wide findings and caveats: Expectations were that clonotype sharing among donors would be affected by sequencing depth.

Notes on this clone: Its matching antigen is unknown.

CD4+ cells yielded CD45RA+ naive and CD45RA-negative memory subsets. Original handling: Because ImmunoSEQ provided only junction sequences with no quality scores, the filtering differed. Assay used: immunoSEQ multiplex PCR; TCRdb lists only in-frame clones, some missing. D and trimming come from the DNA, and the V and J calls and clone size come from that table. Of about 1 million clones in the sample, about 75% were seen once. The CDR3 length is 13 residues. V lost 4 bases to trimming and J lost 6 bases, with 11 bases between them. The germline CDR1 and CDR2 sequences are SGHNT and YYREEE (reference sequence).

V usage is TRBV5-4 and J usage is TRBJ2-1; possible D gene TRBD1, 5 bases. Sequencing input: memory CD4+ T cells sorted from blood. The subset was: CD45RA-negative fraction. The source is a man between 18 and 29 years old in good health. The CDR3 coding sequence is TGTGCCAGCAGCGTAGACAGATTCAATGAGCAGTTCTTC. Translation gives CASSVDRFNEQFF.